The subject of this entry is one T cell receptor beta chain. Its target is not known. MiXCR was run by TCRdb on the 5' RACE reads, yielding one entry per CDR3 protein. The repertoire holds a few hundred thousand distinct CDR3 sequences, 9.5% to 10% seen once, with around 3.2% in the top ten. The data were taken from a study of identical twins. The donor group consisted entirely of healthy Caucasians. CDR3 length: 15 amino acids. The study's findings and limits: Those out-of-frame alpha sequences shared by twins showed an excess of low generation probability.

These same data were also listed under a study on yellow fever vaccine responses in identical twins.

The chain is built from TRBV21-1 and TRBJ2-7; TRBD1 is taken as the D call from the table, unchecked against the DNA. TRBV21-1 is marked as a pseudogene. The sequenced material came from PBMCs. The receptor comes from a woman in her late teens or twenties in good health. The CDR3: CASSKFTGGSYEQYF. CDR3 nucleotides: TGTGCCAGCAGCAAATTTACAGGGGGGTCCTACGAGCAGTACTTC.